This T cell receptor (beta chain) was obtained from a study of neoadjuvant anti-PD-1 for oral cavity cancer. This clone has just a few counts. Clones were sequenced by immunoSEQ multiplex PCR, and TCRdb holds only the in-frame ones, with some missing. The table records roughly 14,000 clones, about two thirds of them present only once. The CDR3 consists of 14 residues. J was trimmed by 7 bases and V by 3 bases; bases with no gene match: 8. Germline V gene data show CDR1 as SGDLS and CDR2 as YYNGEE. The rearrangement joins TRBV9 to TRBJ1-2; TRBD1 matches 8 bases. Sequencing used PBMCs, obtained before nivolumab (anti-PD-1) treatment. The sequence derives from a person aged 35-79 years with oral cavity squamous cell carcinoma. CDR3 in amino acids: CASSADSTGGGYTF. In nucleotides, the CDR3 is TGTGCCAGCAGCGCCGACTCAACAGGGGGTGGCTACACCTTC.